This TCR beta chain was identified during a study of T cell responses to AZD1222 COVID-19 vaccine. Study-level results: When two AZD1222 doses had been given, Spike-specific TCR breadth and depth rose. Baseline seropositivity occurred in only 5 or 6 AZD1222 recipients.

Germline assignment: CDR1 SGHRS and CDR2 YFSETQ. V trimming: 4 bases; J trimming: 5 bases; junction bases outside the gene matches: 7. The CDR3 is 15 residues long. Generated by immunoSEQ multiplex PCR, the TCRdb table keeps only in-frame clones and is missing some. Here the sample spans roughly 120,000 clones, 80% to 90% being singletons. Concerning this clone itself: What it binds is unknown.

This chain joins TRBV5-1 and TRBJ1-5; 9 bases align to TRBD1. The source was peripheral blood, collected on day 0 of AZD1222 vaccination. This receptor was taken from an adult in good health. The CDR3 protein is CASSTGTGRDQPQHF. CDR3 DNA: TGCGCCAGCAGCACCGGGACAGGGAGGGATCAGCCCCAGCATTTT.